This T cell receptor (beta chain) was identified during a study of shared clonotypes between healthy human individuals. On the study more broadly: CD4 naive cells filled three plates per donor, CD4 memory three, CD8 naive two and CD8 memory one.

Whole-study results and caveats: Clonotypes shared by all four sorted-subset donors had higher generation probabilities than non-shared clonotypes.

Measured with immunoSEQ multiplex PCR; TCRdb has only the in-frame clones, and not every one. The sample holds just under 350,000 clones; roughly 70% are singletons and the top ten take more than 9%. The CDR3 totals 14 residues. Trimming removed 3 bases from V and 4 bases from J, with 10 bases in between. Per germline, CDR1 MDHEN and CDR2 SYDVKM. This clone was found many times. Its target is not known. J is TRBJ1-3 and V is TRBV28, with D hard to call. Sequencing was performed on memory CD4+ T cells sorted from blood. The subset is: CD45RA-negative fraction. The TCR comes from a man aged 25-40 years in good health. The CDR3 nucleotides are TGTGCCAGCAGTTTGTCGGGGTACGGAAACACCATATATTTT. It yields the protein CASSLSGYGNTIYF.